This T cell receptor (beta chain) was recorded in a study of cytomegalovirus exposure and HLA in healthy donors. The CDR3 has 15 amino acids. Germline V lookup: CDR1 SGHTA, CDR2 FQGNSA. Trimming left V 5 bases short and J 4 bases short, with 17 bases between. 60 Vbeta and 13 Jbeta primers were used in PCR. Measured with immunoSEQ multiplex PCR; TCRdb has only the in-frame clones, and not every one. This sample contains 95,000 to 150,000 clones. The sample consisted of PBMCs. This receptor was obtained from a man aged 18-30 years in good health and CMV-seronegative. V is TRBV7-2 and J is TRBJ1-1; D uncertain. The CDR3: CASSRLRGVGTEAFF. The DNA for the CDR3 is TGTGCCAGCAGCCGCCTCCGGGGAGTCGGCACTGAAGCTTTCTTT. Supplemented by reference TRBV7-2 and TRBJ1-1, the full variable domain reads GAGVSQSPSNKVTEKGKDVELRCDPISGHTALYWYRQSLGQGLEFLIYFQGNSAPDKSGLPSDRFSAERTGGSVSTLTIQRTQQEDSAVYLCASSRLRGVGTEAFFGQGTRLTVV.